These 10 T cell receptor beta chains were sequenced from one sample in a study of blood T cell repertoires in COVID-19. Method: immunoSEQ multiplex PCR; TCRdb's copy keeps in-frame clones and lacks some. The sample has approximately 150,000 clones, over 70% seen once; the top ten hold 1.5% to 2%. The sample consisted of peripheral blood. The receptors come from a woman aged 50 to 60 with acute or convalescent COVID-19.

This clone was counted between two and nine times. V and J are TRBV7-2 and TRBJ1-6, with D possibly TRBD1 on 5 matching bases. This CDR3 contains 14 residues. V dropped 4 bases and J dropped 2 bases, with 6 bases sitting between them. Germline CDR1 and CDR2: SGHTA and FQGNSA. CDR3 in amino acids: CASSSQAYNSPLHF. CDR3 sequence (DNA): TGTGCCAGCAGCTCACAGGCCTATAATTCACCCCTCCACTTT.

This sequence joins TRBV5-1 and TRBJ2-1, with D maybe TRBD2 (6 bases). The V gene's germline CDR1 is SGHRS and CDR2 YFSETQ. Trimming cost V 4 bases and J 7 bases, with 12 bases left between them. This CDR3 spans 13 amino acids. CDR3 nucleotide sequence: TGCGCCAGCAGCCTCGGAGGGAGGAATGAGCAGTTCTTC. This translates into CASSLGGRNEQFF.

The CDR3 coding sequence is TGTGCCAGCAGCTTCCAATGGAGAGGCTCCGGGAATCAGCCCCAGCATTTT. Residues: CASSFQWRGSGNQPQHF. The rearrangement uses TRBV21-1 and TRBJ1-5. TRBV21-1 is a known pseudogene. This CDR3 has 17 residues.

This chain joins TRBV19 and TRBJ1-5, with TRBD1 as a possible D gene (6 bases). Germline V gives CDR1 LNHDA, CDR2 SQIVND (reference sequence). Trimming pared 6 bases from V and 7 bases from J, leaving 13 bases between. The CDR3 is 13 residues long. The chain's CDR3 is CASSPQGVQPQHF. The CDR3 nucleotides are TGTGCCAGTAGCCCACAGGGTGTGCAGCCCCAGCATTTT.

The V gene is TRBV28, the J gene TRBJ1-3; D perhaps matches TRBD1 (5 bases). This CDR3 spans 13 amino acids. CDR1 MDHEN and CDR2 SYDVKM come from the germline V gene. The V and J ends lost 6 bases and 4 bases respectively, with 10 bases between them. CDR3 sequence: CASSLRQGNTIYF. The CDR3 DNA reads TGTGCCAGCAGCCTCAGACAGGGAAACACCATATATTTT.

This chain uses TRBV12-3 or TRBV12-4 with TRBJ1-3; no firm D call. This CDR3 is built from 13 residues. V shed 6 bases and J shed 0 bases, with 6 bases lying between them. In DNA form, the CDR3 reads TGTGCCAGCAGGGCTAGCTCTGGAAACACCATATATTTT. Its translation: CASRASSGNTIYF.

The V gene is TRBV6-1, the J gene TRBJ1-2; tentative D call: TRBD1 (5 bases). The CDR3 extends over 14 amino acids. CDR1 MNHNS and CDR2 SASEGT come from the germline V gene. The V end lost 3 bases, the J end lost 0 bases, and 8 bases lay between the germline ends. The CDR3 loop is CASSDRGSNYGYTF. Here the CDR3 DNA reads TGTGCCAGCAGTGATAGGGGCTCTAACTATGGCTACACCTTC.

This clone was counted only a few times. V and J are TRBV27 and TRBJ2-5; 8 nucleotides line up with TRBD2. The V segment lost 3 bases and the J segment 1 base; nucleotides outside the gene matches: 4. CDR3 size: 15 residues. From germline, CDR1 is MNHEY and CDR2 SMNVEV (reference sequence). The CDR3 loop is CASSFTGGIQETQYF. The CDR3 nucleotides are TGTGCCAGCAGTTTTACGGGAGGGATCCAAGAGACCCAGTACTTC.

The chain employs TRBV30 and TRBJ1-1, with no clear D. Trimming cost V 2 bases and J 8 bases, with 12 bases left between them. Germline V gene data show CDR1 as GTSNPN and CDR2 as SVGIG (reference sequence). CDR3 length: 12 residues. CDR3 amino acids: CAWSRDLAEAFF. CDR3 DNA sequence: TGTGCCTGGAGTAGAGACTTAGCGGAAGCTTTCTTT.

V is TRBV6-6 and J is TRBJ1-4, with D possibly being TRBD1 (5 bases). The germline V gene has CDR1 MNHNY and CDR2 SVGAGI (reference sequence). The CDR3 is 14 amino acids. V lost 10 bases and J 8 bases, leaving 20 bases between the germline ends. CDR3: CATGTGVSNEKLFF. Here the CDR3 DNA reads TGTGCCACCGGAACGGGGGTCTCGAACGAAAAACTGTTTTTT.